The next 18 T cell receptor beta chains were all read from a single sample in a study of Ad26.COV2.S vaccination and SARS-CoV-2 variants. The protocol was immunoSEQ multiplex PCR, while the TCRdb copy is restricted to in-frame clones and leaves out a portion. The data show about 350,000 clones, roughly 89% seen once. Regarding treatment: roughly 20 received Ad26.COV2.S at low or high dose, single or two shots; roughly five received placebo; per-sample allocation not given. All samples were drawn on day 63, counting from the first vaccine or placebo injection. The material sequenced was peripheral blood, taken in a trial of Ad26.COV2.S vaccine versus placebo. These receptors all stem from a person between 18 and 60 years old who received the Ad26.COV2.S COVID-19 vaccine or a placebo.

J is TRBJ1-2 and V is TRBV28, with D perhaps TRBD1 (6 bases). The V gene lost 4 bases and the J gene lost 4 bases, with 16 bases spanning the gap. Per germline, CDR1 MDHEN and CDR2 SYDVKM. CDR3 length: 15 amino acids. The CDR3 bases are TGTGCCAGCAGTTCCGGAGGGGACATAACCTATGGCTACACCTTC. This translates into CASSSGGDITYGYTF.

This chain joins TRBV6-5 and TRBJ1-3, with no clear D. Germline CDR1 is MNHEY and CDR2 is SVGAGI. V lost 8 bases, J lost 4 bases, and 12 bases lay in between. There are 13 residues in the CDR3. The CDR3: CASLLTSGNTIYF. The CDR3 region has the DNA TGTGCCAGCTTGTTGACATCGGGAAACACCATATATTTT.

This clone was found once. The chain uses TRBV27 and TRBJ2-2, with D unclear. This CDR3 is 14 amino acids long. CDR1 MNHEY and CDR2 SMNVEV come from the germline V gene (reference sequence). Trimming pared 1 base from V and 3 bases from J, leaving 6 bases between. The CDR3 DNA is TGTGCCAGCAGTTTATTTCAGGACACCGGGGAGCTGTTTTTT. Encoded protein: CASSLFQDTGELFF.

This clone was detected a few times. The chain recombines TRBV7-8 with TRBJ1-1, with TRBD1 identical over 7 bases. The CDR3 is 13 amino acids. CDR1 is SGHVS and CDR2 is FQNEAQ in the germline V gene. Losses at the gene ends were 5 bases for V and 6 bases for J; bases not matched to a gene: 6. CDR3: CASSRDRSSEAFF. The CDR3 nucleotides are TGTGCCAGCAGCCGGGACAGATCATCTGAAGCTTTCTTT.

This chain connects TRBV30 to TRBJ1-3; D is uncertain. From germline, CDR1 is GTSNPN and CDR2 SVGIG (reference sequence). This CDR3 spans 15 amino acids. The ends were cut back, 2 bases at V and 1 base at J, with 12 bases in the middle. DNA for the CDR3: TGTGCCTGGAGTCGCGTTCAGAGGTCTGGAAACACCATATATTTT. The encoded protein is CAWSRVQRSGNTIYF.

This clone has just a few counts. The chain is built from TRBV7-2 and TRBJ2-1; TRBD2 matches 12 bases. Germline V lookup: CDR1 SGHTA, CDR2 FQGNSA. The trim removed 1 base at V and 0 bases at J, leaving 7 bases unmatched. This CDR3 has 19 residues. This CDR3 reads CASSLGGLAGFRSYNEQFF. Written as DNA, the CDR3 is TGTGCCAGCAGCTTAGGTGGACTAGCGGGGTTTCGCTCCTACAATGAGCAGTTCTTC.

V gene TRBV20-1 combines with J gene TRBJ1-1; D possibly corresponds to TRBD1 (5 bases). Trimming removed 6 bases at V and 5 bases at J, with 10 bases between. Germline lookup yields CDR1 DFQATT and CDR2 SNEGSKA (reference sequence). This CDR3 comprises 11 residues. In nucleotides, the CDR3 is TGCAGTGCGCCTAGGGGTACTGAAGCTTTCTTT. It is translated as CSAPRGTEAFF.

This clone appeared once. As DNA, the CDR3 is TGCGCCAGCAGCTTTGGGTACAGGCGAAACACCGGGGAGCTGTTTTTT. This encodes CASSFGYRRNTGELFF. V gene TRBV5-1 combines with J gene TRBJ2-2, with D tentatively TRBD1 (5 bases). CDR1 SGHRS and CDR2 YFSETQ come from the germline V gene. This CDR3 has 16 residues. V gave up 2 bases and J gave up 2 bases, with 13 bases separating them.

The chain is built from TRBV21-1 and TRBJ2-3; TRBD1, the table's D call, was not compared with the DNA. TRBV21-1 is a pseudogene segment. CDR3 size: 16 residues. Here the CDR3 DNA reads TGTGCCAGCAGCAAAGTGGAGGACAGGGGGCAAGATACGCAGTATTTT. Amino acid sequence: CASSKVEDRGQDTQYF.

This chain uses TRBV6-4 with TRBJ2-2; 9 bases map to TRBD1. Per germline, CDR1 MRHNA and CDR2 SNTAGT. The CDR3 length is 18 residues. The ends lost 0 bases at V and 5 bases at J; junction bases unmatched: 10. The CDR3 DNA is TGTGCCAGCAGTGACTCGAAAGCCGGGACAGGGAAAACCGGGGAGCTGTTTTTT. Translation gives CASSDSKAGTGKTGELFF.

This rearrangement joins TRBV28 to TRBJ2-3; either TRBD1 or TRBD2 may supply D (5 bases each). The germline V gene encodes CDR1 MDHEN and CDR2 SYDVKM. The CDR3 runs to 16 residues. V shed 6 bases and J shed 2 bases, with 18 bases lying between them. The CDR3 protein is CASSPGTSFNTDTQYF. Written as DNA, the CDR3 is TGTGCCAGCAGCCCCGGGACCTCTTTTAACACAGATACGCAGTATTTT.

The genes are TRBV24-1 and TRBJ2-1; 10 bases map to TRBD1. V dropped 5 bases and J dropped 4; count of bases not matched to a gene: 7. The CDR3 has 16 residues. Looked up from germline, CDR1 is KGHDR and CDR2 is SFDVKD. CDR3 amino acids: CATSGRDRGSYNEQFF. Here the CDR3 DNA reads TGTGCCACCAGTGGTAGGGACAGGGGAAGTTACAATGAGCAGTTCTTC.

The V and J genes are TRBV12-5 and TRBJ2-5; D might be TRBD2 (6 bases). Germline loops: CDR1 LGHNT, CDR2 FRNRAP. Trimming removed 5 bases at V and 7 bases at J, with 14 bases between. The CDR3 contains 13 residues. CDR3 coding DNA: TGTGCTAGTGGTGCCCCGGGGGACCGGACCCAGTACTTC. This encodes CASGAPGDRTQYF.

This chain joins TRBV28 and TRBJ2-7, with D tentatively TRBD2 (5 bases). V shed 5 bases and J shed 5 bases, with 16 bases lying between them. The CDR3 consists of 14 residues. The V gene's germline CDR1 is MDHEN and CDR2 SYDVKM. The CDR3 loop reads CASSLGNRAHEQYF. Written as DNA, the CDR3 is TGTGCCAGCAGTCTCGGGAATAGGGCCCACGAGCAGTACTTC.

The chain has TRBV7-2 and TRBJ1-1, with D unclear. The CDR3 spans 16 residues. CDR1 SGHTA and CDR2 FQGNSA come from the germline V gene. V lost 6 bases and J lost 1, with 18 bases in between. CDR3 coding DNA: TGTGCCAGCAGTATCGGGGTTCTTAGTAGGAACACTGAAGCTTTCTTT. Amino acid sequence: CASSIGVLSRNTEAFF. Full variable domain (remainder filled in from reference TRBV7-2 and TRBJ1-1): GAGVSQSPSNKVTEKGKDVELRCDPISGHTALYWYRQSLGQGLEFLIYFQGNSAPDKSGLPSDRFSAERTGGSVSTLTIQRTQQEDSAVYLCASSIGVLSRNTEAFFGQGTRLTVV.

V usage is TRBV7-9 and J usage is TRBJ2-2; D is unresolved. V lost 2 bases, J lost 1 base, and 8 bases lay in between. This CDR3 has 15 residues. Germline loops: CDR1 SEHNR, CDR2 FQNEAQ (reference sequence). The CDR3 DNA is TGTGCCAGCAGCTTACTCTCGAAGAACACCGGGGAGCTGTTTTTT. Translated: CASSLLSKNTGELFF.

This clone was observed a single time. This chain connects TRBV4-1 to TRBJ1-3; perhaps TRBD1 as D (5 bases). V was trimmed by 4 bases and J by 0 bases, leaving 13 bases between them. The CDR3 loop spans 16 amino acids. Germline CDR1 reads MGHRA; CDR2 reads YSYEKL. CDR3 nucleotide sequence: TGCGCCAGCAGCCTACCCGGGACCACCTCTGGAAACACCATATATTTT. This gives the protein CASSLPGTTSGNTIYF.

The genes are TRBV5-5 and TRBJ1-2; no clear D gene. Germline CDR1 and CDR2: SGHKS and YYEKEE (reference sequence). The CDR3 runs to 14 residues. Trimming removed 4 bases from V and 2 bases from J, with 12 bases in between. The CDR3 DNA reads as TGTGCCAGCAGCCACTACAGCGCCAACTATGGCTACACCTTC. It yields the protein CASSHYSANYGYTF.